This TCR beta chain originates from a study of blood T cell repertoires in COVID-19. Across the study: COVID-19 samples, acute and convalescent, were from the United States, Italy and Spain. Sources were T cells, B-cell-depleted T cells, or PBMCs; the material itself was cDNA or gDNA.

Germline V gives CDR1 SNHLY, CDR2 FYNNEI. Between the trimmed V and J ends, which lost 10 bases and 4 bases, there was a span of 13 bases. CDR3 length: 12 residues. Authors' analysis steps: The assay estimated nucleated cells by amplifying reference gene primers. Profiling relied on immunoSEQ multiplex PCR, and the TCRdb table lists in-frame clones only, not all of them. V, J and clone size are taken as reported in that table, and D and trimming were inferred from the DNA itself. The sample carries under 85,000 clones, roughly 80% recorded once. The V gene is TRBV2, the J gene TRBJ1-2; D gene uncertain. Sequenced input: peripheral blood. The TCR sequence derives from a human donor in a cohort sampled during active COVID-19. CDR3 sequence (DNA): TGTGCCATTCAACGGGATAGCTATGGCTACACCTTC. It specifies CAIQRDSYGYTF.